A single sample is the source of the 5 T cell receptor beta chains below, sequenced in a study of beta chain features in type 1 diabetes. As every portion of the isolated RNA was reverse transcribed, the sequencing read expressed TCRB transcripts. Produced via immunoSEQ multiplex PCR; TCRdb's table is partial and in-frame only. The sample yields some 370,000 clones, roughly 9.8% seen once. Which antigens these TCRs recognize remains unknown. Study outcomes and limitations: Type 1 diabetes patients had TCRB CDR3s that were shorter (moderately but significantly so) in all four CD4+ subsets.

The sequencing sample was made of central memory CD4+ T cells from blood. The receptors here all came from a man under 40 with type 1 diabetes.

J is TRBJ2-5 and V is TRBV4-2, with 7 bases that match TRBD1. Germline assignment: CDR1 LGHNA and CDR2 YNFKEQ. There are 15 residues in the CDR3. Unmatched junction bases numbered 4, after V lost 0 bases and J lost 3 bases. The CDR3 DNA reads TGTGCCAGCAGCCAAGATGGAACAGGGGAAGAGACCCAGTACTTC. Encoded protein: CASSQDGTGEETQYF.

This clone showed up just a few times. The V call is TRBV7-9, the J call TRBJ1-2; 7 bases align to TRBD1. Per the germline V gene, CDR1 is SEHNR and CDR2 is FQNEAQ (reference sequence). This CDR3 contains 13 residues. V shed 5 bases, J shed 13 bases, and the junction held 13 bases outside the gene matches. The CDR3 DNA is TGTGCCAGCAGCGAAGCTCGACAGGGACCTGTCACCTTC. Translation gives CASSEARQGPVTF. The whole variable domain, remainder taken from reference TRBV7-9 and TRBJ1-2, is DTGVSQNPRHKITKRGQNVTFRCDPISEHNRLYWYRQTLGQGPEFLTYFQNEAQLEKSRLLSDRFSAERPKGSFSTLEIQRTEQGDSAMYLCASSEARQGPVTFGSGTRLTVV.

This clone was seen ten or more times. The chain is built from TRBV7-2 and TRBJ1-2, with D unresolved. CDR1 is SGHTA and CDR2 is FQGNSA in the germline V gene. The germline V and J ends were trimmed by 5 bases and 8 bases, with 15 bases remaining between them. The CDR3 extends over 13 amino acids. In DNA form, the CDR3 reads TGTGCCAGCAGCGGACCGGACGGGAAGGGCTACACCTTC. Translated, it gives CASSGPDGKGYTF.

The sample holds a few counts of this clone. CDR3 sequence reads: CASSPGLAGGANNEQFF. CDR3 DNA: TGTGCCAGCTCACCGGGACTAGCGGGAGGAGCTAACAATGAGCAGTTCTTC. The rearrangement joins TRBV18 to TRBJ2-1; 15 bases line up with TRBD2. This CDR3 region has 17 residues. From germline, CDR1 is KGHSH and CDR2 LQKENI. Trimming cost V 3 bases and J 5 bases; bases outside gene matches: 5.

This clone was recorded a few times. The chain uses TRBV6-1 and TRBJ2-5; TRBD2 matches 8 bases. The CDR3 is made up of 15 amino acids. Germline V gene sequence: CDR1 MNHNS, CDR2 SASEGT. J gave up 5 bases and V 4 bases, and 9 bases lay outside the gene matches. Here the CDR3 DNA reads TGTGCCAGCAGTGGGGGACTAGGAGGTGCTGAGACCCAGTACTTC. Protein sequence: CASSGGLGGAETQYF.